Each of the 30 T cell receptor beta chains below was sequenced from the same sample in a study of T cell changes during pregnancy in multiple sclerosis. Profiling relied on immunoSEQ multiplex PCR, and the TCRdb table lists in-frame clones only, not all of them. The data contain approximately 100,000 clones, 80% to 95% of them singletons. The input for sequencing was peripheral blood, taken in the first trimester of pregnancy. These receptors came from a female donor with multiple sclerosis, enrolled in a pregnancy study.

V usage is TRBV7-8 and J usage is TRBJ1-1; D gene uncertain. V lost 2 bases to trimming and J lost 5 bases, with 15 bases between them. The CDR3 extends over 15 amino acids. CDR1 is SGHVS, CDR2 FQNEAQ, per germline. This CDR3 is CASSLMVQQITEAFF. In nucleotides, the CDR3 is TGTGCCAGCAGCTTAATGGTACAGCAGATAACTGAAGCTTTCTTT.

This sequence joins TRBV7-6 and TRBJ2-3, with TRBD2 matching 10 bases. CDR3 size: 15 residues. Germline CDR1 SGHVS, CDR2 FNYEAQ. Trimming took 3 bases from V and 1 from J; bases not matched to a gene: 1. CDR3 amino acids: CASSFLAGGTDTQYF. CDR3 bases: TGTGCCAGCAGCTTCCTAGCGGGGGGCACAGATACGCAGTATTTT.

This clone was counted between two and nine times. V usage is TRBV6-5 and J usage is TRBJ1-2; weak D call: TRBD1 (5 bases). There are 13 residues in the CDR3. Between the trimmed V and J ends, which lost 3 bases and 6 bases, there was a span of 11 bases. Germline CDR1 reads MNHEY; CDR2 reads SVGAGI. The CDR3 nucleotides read TGTGCCAGCAGTTATAATTTAGGGGATGGCTACACCTTC. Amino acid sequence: CASSYNLGDGYTF.

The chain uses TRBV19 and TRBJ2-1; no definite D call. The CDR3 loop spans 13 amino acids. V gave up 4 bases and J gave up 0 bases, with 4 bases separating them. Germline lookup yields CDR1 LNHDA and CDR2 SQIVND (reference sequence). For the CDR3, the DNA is TGTGCCAGTAGTACTAGCTCCTACAATGAGCAGTTCTTC. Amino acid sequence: CASSTSSYNEQFF.

CDR3 bases: TGCGCCAGCAGCTTAGAACTAGCGGGGGGGCACAATACGCAGTATTTT. Translated, it gives CASSLELAGGHNTQYF. The chain carries TRBV5-1 and TRBJ2-3; 13 nucleotides match TRBD2. The CDR3 covers 16 residues. V lost 2 bases to trimming and J lost 7 bases; unmatched junction nucleotides: 7. CDR1 and CDR2 (germline): SGHRS, YFSETQ.

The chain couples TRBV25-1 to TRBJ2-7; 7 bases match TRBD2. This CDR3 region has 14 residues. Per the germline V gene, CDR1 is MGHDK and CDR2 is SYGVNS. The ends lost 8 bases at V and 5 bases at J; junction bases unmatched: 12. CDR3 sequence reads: CASGIEAGRNEQYF. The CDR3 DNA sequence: TGTGCCAGCGGGATAGAAGCGGGGCGGAACGAGCAGTACTTC.

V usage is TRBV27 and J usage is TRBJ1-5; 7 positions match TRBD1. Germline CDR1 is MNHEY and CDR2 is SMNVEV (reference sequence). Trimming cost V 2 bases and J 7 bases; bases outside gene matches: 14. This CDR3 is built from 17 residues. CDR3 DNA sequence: TGTGCCAGCAGTTTAAGATCCTCTACAGGGGACTTCCAGCCCCAGCATTTT. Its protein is CASSLRSSTGDFQPQHF.

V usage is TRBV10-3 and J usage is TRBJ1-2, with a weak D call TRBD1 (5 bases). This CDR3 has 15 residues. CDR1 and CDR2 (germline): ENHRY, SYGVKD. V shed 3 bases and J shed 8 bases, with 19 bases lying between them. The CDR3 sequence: CAISDWWGTLGGYTF. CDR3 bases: TGTGCCATCAGTGATTGGTGGGGCACCCTGGGGGGCTACACCTTC.

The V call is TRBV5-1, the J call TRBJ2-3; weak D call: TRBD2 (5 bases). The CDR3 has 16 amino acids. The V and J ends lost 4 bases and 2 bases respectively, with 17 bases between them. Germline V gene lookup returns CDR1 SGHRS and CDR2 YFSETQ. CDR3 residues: CASSPAVGGFTDTQYF. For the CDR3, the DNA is TGCGCCAGCAGCCCAGCTGTAGGCGGGTTCACAGATACGCAGTATTTT. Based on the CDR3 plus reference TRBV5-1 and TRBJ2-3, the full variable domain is KAGVTQTPRYLIKTRGQQVTLSCSPISGHRSVSWYQQTPGQGLQFLFEYFSETQRNKGNFPGRFSGRQFSNSRSEMNVSTLELGDSALYLCASSPAVGGFTDTQYFGPGTRLTVL.

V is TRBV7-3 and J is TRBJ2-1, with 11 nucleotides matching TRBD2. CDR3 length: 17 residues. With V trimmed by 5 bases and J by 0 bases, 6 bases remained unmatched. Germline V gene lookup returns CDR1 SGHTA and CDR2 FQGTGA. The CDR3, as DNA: TGTGCCAGCAGCCTATATAGCGGGGGGGCCTCCTACAATGAGCAGTTCTTC. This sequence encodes CASSLYSGGASYNEQFF.

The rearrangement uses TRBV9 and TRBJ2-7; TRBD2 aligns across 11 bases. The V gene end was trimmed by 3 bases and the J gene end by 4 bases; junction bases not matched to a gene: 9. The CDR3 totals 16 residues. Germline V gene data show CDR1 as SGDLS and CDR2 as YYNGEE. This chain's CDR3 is CASSDSGGASRYEQYF. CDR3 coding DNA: TGTGCCAGCAGCGATAGCGGGGGGGCAAGTAGGTACGAGCAGTACTTC.

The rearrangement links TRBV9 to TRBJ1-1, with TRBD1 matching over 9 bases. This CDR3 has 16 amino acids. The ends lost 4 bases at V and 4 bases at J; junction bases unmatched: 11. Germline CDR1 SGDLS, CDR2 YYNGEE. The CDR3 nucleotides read TGTGCCAGCAGCCCGCCCGGGACAGGGCCAGGCACTGAAGCTTTCTTT. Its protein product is CASSPPGTGPGTEAFF.

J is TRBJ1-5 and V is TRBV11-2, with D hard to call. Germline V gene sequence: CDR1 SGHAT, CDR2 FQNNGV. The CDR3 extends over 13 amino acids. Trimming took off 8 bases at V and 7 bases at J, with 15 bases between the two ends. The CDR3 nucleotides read TGTGCCAGCTCTACGTGGAGTCGACAGCCCCAGCATTTT. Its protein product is CASSTWSRQPQHF. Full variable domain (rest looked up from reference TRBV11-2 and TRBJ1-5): EAGVAQSPRYKIIEKRQSVAFWCNPISGHATLYWYQQILGQGPKLLIQFQNNGVVDDSQLPKDRFSAERLKGVDSTLKIQPAKLEDSAVYLCASSTWSRQPQHFGDGTRLSIL.

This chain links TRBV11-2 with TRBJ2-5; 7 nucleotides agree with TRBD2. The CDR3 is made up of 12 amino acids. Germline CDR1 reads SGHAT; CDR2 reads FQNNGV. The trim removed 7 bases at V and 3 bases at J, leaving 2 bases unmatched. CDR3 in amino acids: CASIGREETQYF. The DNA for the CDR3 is TGTGCCAGCATAGGGAGGGAAGAGACCCAGTACTTC.

CDR3 in amino acids: CSVLWESYNEQFF. The CDR3 DNA sequence: TGCAGCGTCCTATGGGAGTCCTACAATGAGCAGTTCTTC. This chain links TRBV29-1 with TRBJ2-1; possibly TRBD2 for D (5 bases). CDR3 length: 13 residues. CDR1 SQVTM and CDR2 ANQGSEA come from the germline V gene. The V end lost 6 bases, the J end lost 1 base, and 10 bases lay between the germline ends.

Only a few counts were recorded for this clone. The CDR3 protein is CASSHRGPNTEAFF. For the CDR3, the DNA is TGTGCCAGCAGCCACAGGGGCCCGAACACTGAAGCTTTCTTT. The chain links TRBV6-5 to TRBJ1-1, with 7 bases identical to TRBD1. The V gene end was trimmed by 6 bases and the J gene end by 1 base; junction bases not matched to a gene: 5. CDR3 length: 14 residues. Germline V CDR1 and CDR2: MNHEY, SVGAGI.

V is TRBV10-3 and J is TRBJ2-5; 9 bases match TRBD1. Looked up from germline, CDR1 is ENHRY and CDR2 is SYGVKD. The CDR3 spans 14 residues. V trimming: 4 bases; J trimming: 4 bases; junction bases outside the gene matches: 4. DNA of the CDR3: TGTGCCATCAGTGGGAAGGGACAGGGAGAGACCCAGTACTTC. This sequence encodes CAISGKGQGETQYF.

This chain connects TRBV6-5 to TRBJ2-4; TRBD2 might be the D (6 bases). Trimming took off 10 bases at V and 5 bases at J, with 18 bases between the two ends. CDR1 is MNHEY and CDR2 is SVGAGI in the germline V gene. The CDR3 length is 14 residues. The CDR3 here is CATKMEGSENIQYF. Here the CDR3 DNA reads TGTGCCACCAAGATGGAGGGTTCGGAAAACATTCAGTACTTC.

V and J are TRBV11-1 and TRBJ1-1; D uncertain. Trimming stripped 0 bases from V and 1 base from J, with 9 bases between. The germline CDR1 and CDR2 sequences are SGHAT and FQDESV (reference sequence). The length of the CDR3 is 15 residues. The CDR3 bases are TGTGCCAGCAGCTTAGCTCGGCAGGCGAACACTGAAGCTTTCTTT. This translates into CASSLARQANTEAFF.

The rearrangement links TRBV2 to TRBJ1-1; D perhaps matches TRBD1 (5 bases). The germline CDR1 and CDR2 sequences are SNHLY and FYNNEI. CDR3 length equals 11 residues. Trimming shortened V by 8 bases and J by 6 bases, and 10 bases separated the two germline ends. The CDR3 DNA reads TGTGCCAGCGGGGGGGTCCCTGAAGCTTTCTTT. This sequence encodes CASGGVPEAFF.

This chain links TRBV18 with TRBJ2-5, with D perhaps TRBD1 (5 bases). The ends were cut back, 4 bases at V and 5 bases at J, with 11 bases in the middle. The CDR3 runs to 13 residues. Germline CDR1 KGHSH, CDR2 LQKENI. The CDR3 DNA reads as TGTGCCAGCTCACGGGGCTTGGAGGAGACCCAGTACTTC. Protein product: CASSRGLEETQYF.

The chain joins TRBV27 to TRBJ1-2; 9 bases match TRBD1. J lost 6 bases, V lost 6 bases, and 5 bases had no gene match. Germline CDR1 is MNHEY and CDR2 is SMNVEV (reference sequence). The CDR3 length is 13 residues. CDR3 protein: CASRGDREDGYTF. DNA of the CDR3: TGTGCCAGCAGGGGGGACAGGGAGGATGGCTACACCTTC.

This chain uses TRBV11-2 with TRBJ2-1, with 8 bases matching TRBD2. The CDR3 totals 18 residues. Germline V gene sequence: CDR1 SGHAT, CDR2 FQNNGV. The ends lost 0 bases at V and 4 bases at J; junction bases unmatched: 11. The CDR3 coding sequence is TGTGCCAGCAGCTTAGATCGGCTCGCGGGGGGCCTATACAATGAGCAGTTCTTC. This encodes CASSLDRLAGGLYNEQFF.

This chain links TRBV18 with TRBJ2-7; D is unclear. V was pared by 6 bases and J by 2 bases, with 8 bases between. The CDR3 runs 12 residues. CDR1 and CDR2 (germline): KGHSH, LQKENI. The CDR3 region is CASSNGAYEQYF. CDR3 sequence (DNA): TGTGCCAGCTCCAACGGAGCCTACGAGCAGTACTTC.

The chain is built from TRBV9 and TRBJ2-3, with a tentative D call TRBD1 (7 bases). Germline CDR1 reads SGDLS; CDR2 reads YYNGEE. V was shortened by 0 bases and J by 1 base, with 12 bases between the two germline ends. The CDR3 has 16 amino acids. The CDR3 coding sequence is TGTGCCAGCAGCGTAGAAGGGGGCGGGGGCACAGATACGCAGTATTTT. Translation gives CASSVEGGGGTDTQYF. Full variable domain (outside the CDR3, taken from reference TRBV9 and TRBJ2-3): DSGVTQTPKHLITATGQRVTLRCSPRSGDLSVYWYQQSLDQGLQFLIQYYNGEERAKGNILERFSAQQFPDLHSELNLSSLELGDSALYFCASSVEGGGGTDTQYFGPGTRLTVL.

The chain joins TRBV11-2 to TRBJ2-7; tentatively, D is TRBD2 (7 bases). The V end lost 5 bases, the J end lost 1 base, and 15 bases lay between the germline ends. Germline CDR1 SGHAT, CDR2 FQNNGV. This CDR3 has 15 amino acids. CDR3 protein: CASSRGEGGSYEQYF. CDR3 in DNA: TGTGCCAGCAGCAGGGGGGAGGGCGGGTCCTACGAGCAGTACTTC.

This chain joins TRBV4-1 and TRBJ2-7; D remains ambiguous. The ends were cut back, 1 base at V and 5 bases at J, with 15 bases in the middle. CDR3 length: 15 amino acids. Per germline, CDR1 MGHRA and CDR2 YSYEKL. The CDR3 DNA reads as TGCGCCAGCAGCCAAGGTGCAGGTTGGATGGACGAGCAGTACTTC. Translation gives CASSQGAGWMDEQYF.

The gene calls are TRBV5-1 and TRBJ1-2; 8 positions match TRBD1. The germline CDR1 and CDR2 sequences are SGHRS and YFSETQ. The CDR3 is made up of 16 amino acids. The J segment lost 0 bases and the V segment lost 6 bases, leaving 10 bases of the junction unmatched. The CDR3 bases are TGCGCCAGCAAGGATCCGGGGGACAGGCCTAACTATGGCTACACCTTC. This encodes CASKDPGDRPNYGYTF.

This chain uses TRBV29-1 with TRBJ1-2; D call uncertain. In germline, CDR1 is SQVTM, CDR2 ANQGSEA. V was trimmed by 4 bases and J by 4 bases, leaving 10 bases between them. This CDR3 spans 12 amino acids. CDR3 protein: CSVGSDTYGYTF. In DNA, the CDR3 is TGCAGCGTTGGGAGCGATACCTATGGCTACACCTTC.

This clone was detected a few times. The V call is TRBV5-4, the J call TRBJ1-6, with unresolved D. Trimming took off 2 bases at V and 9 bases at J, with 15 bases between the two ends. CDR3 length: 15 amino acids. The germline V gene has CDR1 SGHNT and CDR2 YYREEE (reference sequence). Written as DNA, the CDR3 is TGTGCCAGCAGCTTAGTCGGCGGGGATGGTTCACCCCTCCACTTT. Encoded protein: CASSLVGGDGSPLHF.